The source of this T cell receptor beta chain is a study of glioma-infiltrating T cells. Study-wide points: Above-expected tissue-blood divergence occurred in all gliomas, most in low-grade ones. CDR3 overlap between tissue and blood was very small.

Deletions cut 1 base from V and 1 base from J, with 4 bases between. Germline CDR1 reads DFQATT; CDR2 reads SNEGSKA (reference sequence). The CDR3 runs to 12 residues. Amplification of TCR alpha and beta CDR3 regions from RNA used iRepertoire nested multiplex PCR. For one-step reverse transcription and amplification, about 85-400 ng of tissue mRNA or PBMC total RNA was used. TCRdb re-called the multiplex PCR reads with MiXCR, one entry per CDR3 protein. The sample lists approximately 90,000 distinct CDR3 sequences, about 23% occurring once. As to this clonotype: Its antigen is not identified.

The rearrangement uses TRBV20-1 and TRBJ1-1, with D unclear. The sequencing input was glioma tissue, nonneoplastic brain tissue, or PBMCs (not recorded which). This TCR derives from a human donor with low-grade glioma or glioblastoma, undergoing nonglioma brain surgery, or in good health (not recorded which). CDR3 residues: CSARAGNTEAFF. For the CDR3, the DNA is TGCAGTGCTAGAGCGGGGAACACTGAAGCTTTCTTT.